This TCR beta chain was sequenced during a study of PD-L1 blockade in urothelial cancer. Background on the study: Anywhere from 0 to 3 prior chemotherapy regimens had been received by patients.

TCRdb's table, derived via immunoSEQ multiplex PCR, lists solely in-frame clones and lacks some. This table holds roughly 95,000 clones, roughly 84% found once. Time point defined: pretreatment peripheral blood. Trimming cost V 5 bases and J 1 base, with 8 bases left between them. Germline V gene lookup returns CDR1 MNHEY and CDR2 SVGAGI. The CDR3 spans 13 residues. The source material was PBMCs, sampled around atezolizumab (anti-PD-L1) treatment. This TCR derives from a man in his sixties with urothelial cancer. The V gene is TRBV6-5, the J gene TRBJ1-1; D remains ambiguous. Here the CDR3 DNA reads TGTGCCAGCAGTATTACAGCGAACACTGAAGCTTTCTTT. This codes for CASSITANTEAFF.